This T cell receptor (beta chain) was documented in a study of T cell responses to AZD1222 COVID-19 vaccine. Sequencing used immunoSEQ multiplex PCR; TCRdb keeps in-frame clones, though not all of them. Of 99,000 or so clones listed, about 88% were seen once; the top ten hold around 9.1%. Germline V CDR1 and CDR2: KGHDR, SFDVKD. Deletions cut 1 base from V and 4 bases from J, with 8 bases between. The CDR3 runs 14 residues. The chain couples TRBV24-1 to TRBJ2-3; D might be TRBD2 (6 bases). Sequencing used peripheral blood, obtained on day 0 of AZD1222 vaccination. The sequence was obtained from an adult in good health. The chain's CDR3 is CATSDFGGSDTQYF. As DNA, the CDR3 is TGTGCCACCAGTGATTTTGGGGGGTCAGATACGCAGTATTTT.